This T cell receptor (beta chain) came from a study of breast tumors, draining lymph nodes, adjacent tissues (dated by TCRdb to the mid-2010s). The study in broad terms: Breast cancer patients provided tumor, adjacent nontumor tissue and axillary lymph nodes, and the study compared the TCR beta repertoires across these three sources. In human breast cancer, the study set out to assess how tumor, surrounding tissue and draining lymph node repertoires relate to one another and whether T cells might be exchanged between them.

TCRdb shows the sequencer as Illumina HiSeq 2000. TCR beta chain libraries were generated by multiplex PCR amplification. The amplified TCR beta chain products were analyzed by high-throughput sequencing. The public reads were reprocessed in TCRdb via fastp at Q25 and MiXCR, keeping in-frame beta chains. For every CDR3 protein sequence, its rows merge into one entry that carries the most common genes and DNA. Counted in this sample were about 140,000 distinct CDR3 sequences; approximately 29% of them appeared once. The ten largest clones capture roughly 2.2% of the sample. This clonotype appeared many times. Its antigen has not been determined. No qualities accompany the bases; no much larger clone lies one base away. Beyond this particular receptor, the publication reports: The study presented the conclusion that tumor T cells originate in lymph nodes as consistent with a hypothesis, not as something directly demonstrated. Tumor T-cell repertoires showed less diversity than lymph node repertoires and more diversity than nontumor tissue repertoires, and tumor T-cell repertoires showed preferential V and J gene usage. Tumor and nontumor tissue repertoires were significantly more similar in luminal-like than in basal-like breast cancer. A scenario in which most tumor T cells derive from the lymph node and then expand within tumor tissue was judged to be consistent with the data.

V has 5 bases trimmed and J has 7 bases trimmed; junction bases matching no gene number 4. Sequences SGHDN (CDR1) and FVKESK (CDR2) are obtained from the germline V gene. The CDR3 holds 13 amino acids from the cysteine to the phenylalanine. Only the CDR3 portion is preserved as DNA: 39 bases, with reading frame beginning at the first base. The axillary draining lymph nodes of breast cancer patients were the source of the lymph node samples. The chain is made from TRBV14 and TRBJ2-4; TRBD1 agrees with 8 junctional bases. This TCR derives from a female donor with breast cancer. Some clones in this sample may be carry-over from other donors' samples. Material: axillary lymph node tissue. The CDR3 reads CASSNTGGNIQYF. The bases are TGTGCCAGCAGCAACACAGGGGGGAACATTCAGTACTTC.